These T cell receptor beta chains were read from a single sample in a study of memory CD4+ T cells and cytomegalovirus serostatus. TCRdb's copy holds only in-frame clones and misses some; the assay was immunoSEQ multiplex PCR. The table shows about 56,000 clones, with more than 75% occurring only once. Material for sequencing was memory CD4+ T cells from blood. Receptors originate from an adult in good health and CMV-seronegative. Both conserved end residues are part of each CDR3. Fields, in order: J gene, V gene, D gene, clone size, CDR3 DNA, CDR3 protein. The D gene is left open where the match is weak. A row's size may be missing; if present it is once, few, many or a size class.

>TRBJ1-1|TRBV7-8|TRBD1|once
TGTGCCAGCAGCCCAAGGACAGGGTTGCCCTTAAAAGCTTTCTTT
CASSPRTGLPLKAFF
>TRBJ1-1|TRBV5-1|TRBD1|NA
TGCGCTTCCAGGGGGCAAGAGAAAACTGAAGCTTTCTTT
CASRGQEKTEAFF
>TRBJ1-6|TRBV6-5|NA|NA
TGTGCCAGCAGACAGTATCTTTCACCCCTCCACTTT
CASRQYLSPLHF
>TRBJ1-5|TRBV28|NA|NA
TGTGCCAGCAGTCTCGGGGGGACTCATCAGCCCCAGCATTTT
CASSLGGTHQPQHF
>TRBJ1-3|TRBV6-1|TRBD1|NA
TGTGCCAGCAGTGGGAGCGACAGGGGTAAAGGAAACACCATATATTTT
CASSGSDRGKGNTIYF
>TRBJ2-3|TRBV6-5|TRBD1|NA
TGTGCCAGCAGTTTACAGGGGGCTCGGGGAGATACGCAGTATTTT
CASSLQGARGDTQYF
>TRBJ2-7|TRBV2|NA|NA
TGTGCCAGCAGTGAATTAGAGGGGTACGAGCAGTACTTC
CASSELEGYEQYF
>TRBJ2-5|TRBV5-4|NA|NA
TGTGCCAGCAGCTTGGCGGACAGCTACCAAGAGACCCAGTACTTC
CASSLADSYQETQYF
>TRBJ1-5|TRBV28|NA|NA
TGTGCCTCAGCTGGACGGCCCCAGCATTTT
CASAGRPQHF
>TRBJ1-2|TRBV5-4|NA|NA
TGTGCCAGCAGCTTATCTAGCTATGGCTACACCTTC
CASSLSSYGYTF
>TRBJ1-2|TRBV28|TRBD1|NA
TGTGCCAGCAATAACCTTACAGGGGGCAAGGACTATGGCTACACCTTC
CASNNLTGGKDYGYTF
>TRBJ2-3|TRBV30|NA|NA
TGTGCCTGGAGTGCCGGGCGGGGCTTCACAGATACGCAGTATTTT
CAWSAGRGFTDTQYF
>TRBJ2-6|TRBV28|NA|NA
TGTGCCAGCGGGTTCCACGGCTCTGGGGCCAACGTCCTGACTTTC
CASGFHGSGANVLTF
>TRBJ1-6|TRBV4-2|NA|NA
TGTGCCAGCAGCCAAGAATCGGGGGGAGGTTCACCCCTCCACTTT
CASSQESGGGSPLHF
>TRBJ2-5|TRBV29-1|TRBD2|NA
TGCAGCATTTCACCAGCGGGGGGGCGAGAGACCCAGTACTTC
CSISPAGGRETQYF
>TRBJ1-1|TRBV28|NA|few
TGTGCCAGCAGTTTACGGGCACAAGAAGCTTTCTTT
CASSLRAQEAFF
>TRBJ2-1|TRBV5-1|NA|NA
TGCGCCAGCAGCTGGAAATCCTTAACTAGCCTACGGGGCGACAATGAGCAGTTCTTC
CASSWKSLTSLRGDNEQFF
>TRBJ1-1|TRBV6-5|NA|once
TGTGCCAGCAGTTCAGGGTTGAGAGCCACTGAAGCTTTCTTT
CASSSGLRATEAFF
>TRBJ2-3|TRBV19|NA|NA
TGTGCCAGTAGGAACGGGGGAACAGATACGCAGTATTTT
CASRNGGTDTQYF
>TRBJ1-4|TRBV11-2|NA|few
TGTGCCAGCAGCCAACTGGGAGGGGGTGAAAAACTGTTTTTT
CASSQLGGGEKLFF
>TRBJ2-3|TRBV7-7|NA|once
TGTGCTAGCAGCTTGGGGAGGAGCACAGATACGCAGTATTTT
CASSLGRSTDTQYF
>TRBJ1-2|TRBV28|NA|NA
TGTGCCAGCACCCCCTCGCAGCCCGGCTACACCTTC
CASTPSQPGYTF
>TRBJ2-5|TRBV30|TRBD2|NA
TGTGCCTGGAGTGTATCGGGGGGGATAACCCAGTACTTC
CAWSVSGGITQYF
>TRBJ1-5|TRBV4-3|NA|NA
TGCGCCAGCAGCCAAGATCCCCAGGCCTCGGGGAGCAATCAGCCCCAGCATTTT
CASSQDPQASGSNQPQHF
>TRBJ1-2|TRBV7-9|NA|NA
TGTGCCAGCAGCCCCACGGGGAGGGAAAGGAACTATGGCTACACCTTC
CASSPTGRERNYGYTF
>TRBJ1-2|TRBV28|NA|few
TGTGCCAGCAGTACATTAGGGGGAGCAGGGAGTGGCTACACCTTC
CASSTLGGAGSGYTF
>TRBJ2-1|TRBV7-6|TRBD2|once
TGTGCCAGCAGCTTAGGACCGGGACTAGCGGGGGCAAGCTCCTACAATGAGCAGTTCTTC
CASSLGPGLAGASSYNEQFF
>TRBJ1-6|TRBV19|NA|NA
TGTGCCAGTAGTATTCAGGCCAATTCACCCCTCCACTTT
CASSIQANSPLHF
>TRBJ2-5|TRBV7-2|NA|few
TGTGCCAGCAGCCGGGACGGACCACACCAAGAGACCCAGTACTTC
CASSRDGPHQETQYF
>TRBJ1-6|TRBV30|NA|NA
TGTGCCTGGAGTACACTCATTGGCTCACCCCTCCACTTT
CAWSTLIGSPLHF
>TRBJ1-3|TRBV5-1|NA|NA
TGCGCCAGCAGCCATAGACAGCCCCCTGGAAACACCATATATTTT
CASSHRQPPGNTIYF
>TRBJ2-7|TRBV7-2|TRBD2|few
TGTGCCAGCAGGCAACTAGCGGGGGCTCAAAGCTCCTACGAGCAGTACTTC
CASRQLAGAQSSYEQYF
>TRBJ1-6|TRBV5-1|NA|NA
TGCGCCAGCAGCTTGAATAGGATGGGTGATTCACCCCTCCACTTT
CASSLNRMGDSPLHF
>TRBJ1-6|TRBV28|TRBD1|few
TGTGCCAGCAGTTCGGGGACAGCATTAGGCCCCCTCCACTTT
CASSSGTALGPLHF
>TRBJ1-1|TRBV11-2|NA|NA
TGTGCCAGCAGCCGCCGACAGGTCATGAACACTGAAGCTTTCTTT
CASSRRQVMNTEAFF
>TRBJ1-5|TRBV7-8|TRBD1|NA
TGTGCCAGCAGCCGGGACAGGGAGGTACAGCCCCAGCATTTT
CASSRDREVQPQHF
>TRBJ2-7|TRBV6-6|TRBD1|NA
TGTGCCAGCAGTTTCGGGACAGCTTACTACGAGCAGTACTTC
CASSFGTAYYEQYF
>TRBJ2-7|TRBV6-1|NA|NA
TGTGCCAGCAGTGTCAAAGGGTTCTACGAGCAGTACTTC
CASSVKGFYEQYF
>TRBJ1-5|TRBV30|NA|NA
TGTGCCTGGAGTGTTCCGGGATTCAATCAGCCCCAGCATTTT
CAWSVPGFNQPQHF
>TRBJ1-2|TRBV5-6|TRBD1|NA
TGTGCCAGCAGCACCCTTTGGACAGGGGAGGGCTACACCTTC
CASSTLWTGEGYTF
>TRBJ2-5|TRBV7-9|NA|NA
TGTGCCAGCAGCTTCCGAGAGACCCAGTACTTC
CASSFRETQYF
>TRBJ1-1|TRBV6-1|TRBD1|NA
TGTGCCAGCACCCGAACGAGGGGGCGCGACACTGAAGCTTTCTTT
CASTRTRGRDTEAFF
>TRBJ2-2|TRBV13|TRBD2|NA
TGTGCCAGCAGCCTCGAGGGACTAGCGGGGGAGAGAACCGGGGAGCTGTTTTTT
CASSLEGLAGERTGELFF
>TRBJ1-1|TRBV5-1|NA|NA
TGCGCCAGCAGCTTCGGGGGGGAAGTCGGCACTGAAGCTTTCTTT
CASSFGGEVGTEAFF
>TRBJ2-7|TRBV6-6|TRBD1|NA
TGTGCCAGCAGTTACTTAACAGGGGGTTACGAGCAGTACTTC
CASSYLTGGYEQYF
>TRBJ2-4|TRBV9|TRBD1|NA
TGTGCCAGCAGCGTAGAGGCAGGGGGTGACATTCAGTACTTC
CASSVEAGGDIQYF
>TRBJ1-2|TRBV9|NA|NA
TGTGCCAGCACCCGAGACGGGGGGGCAAACTATGGCTACACCTTC
CASTRDGGANYGYTF
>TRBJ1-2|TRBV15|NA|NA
TGTGCCACCAGCAGAGATATTCAGGAGAATCGCTATGGCTACACCTTC
CATSRDIQENRYGYTF
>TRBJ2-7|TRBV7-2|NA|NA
TGTGCCAGCAGCTTCGGAGGGGGGCCCTACGAGCAGTACTTC
CASSFGGGPYEQYF
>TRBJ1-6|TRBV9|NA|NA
TGTGCCAGCAGCGCAGGGAGCTATAATTCACCCCTCCACTTT
CASSAGSYNSPLHF
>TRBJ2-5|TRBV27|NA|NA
TGTGCCAGCAGTTTGGGGCGCTGGGAGACCCAGTACTTC
CASSLGRWETQYF
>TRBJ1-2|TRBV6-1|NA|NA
TGTGCCAGCACCCACGGGGGGCGTACTAACTATGGCTACACCTTC
CASTHGGRTNYGYTF
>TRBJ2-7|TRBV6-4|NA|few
TGTGCCAGCAGTGATCGGGACGCTACCTACGAGCAGTACTTC
CASSDRDATYEQYF
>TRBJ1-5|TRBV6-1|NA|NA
TGTGCCAGCAGTGAAGCGCGGGGGAACAATCAGCCCCAGCATTTT
CASSEARGNNQPQHF
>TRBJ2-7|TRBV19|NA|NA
TGTGCCAGTAGTATTGCTTGGGGCTCCGAGCAGTACTTC
CASSIAWGSEQYF
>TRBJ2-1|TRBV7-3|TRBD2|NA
TGTGCCAGCAGTCCGATCGGGGGGGCCTCCTACAATGAGCAGTTCTTC
CASSPIGGASYNEQFF